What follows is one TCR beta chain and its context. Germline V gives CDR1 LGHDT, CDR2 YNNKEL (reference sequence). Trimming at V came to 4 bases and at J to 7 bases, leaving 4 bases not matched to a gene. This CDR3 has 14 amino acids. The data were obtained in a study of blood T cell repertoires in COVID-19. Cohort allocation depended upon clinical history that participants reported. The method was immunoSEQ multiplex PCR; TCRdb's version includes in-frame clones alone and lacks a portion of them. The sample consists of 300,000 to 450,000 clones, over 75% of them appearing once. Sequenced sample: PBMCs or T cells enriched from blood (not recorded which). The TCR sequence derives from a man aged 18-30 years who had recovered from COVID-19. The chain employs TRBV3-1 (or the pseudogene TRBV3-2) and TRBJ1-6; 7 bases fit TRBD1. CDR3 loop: CASSPTGDNSPLHF. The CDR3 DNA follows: TGTGCCAGCAGCCCCACAGGGGACAATTCACCCCTCCACTTT.